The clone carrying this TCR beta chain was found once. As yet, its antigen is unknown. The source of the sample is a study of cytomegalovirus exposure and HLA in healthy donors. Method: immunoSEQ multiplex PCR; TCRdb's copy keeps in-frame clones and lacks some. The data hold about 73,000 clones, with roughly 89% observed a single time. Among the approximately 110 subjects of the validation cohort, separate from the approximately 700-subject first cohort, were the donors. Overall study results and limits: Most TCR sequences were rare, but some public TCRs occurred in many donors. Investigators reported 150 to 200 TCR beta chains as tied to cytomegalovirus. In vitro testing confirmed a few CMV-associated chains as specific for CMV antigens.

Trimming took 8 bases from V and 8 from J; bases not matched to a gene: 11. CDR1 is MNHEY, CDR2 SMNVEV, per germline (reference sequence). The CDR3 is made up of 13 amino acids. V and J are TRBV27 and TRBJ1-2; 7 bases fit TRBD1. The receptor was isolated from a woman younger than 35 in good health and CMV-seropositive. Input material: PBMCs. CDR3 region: CASGGDRDRGYTF. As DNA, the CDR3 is TGTGCCAGCGGAGGAGACAGGGACAGAGGCTACACCTTC.